What follows are 17 T cell receptor beta chains derived from one specimen sequenced in a study of T cell responses to AZD1222 COVID-19 vaccine. Measured with immunoSEQ multiplex PCR; TCRdb has only the in-frame clones, and not every one. Altogether about 140,000 clones are present, about 90% being singletons, with the ten largest covering 1.5% to 2%. The sequencing used peripheral blood, collected on day 0 of AZD1222 vaccination. Every receptor here comes from an adult in good health.

The chain joins TRBV7-9 to TRBJ1-5, with TRBD1 matching over 9 bases. CDR3 length: 16 residues. V lost 5 bases to trimming and J lost 4 bases; unmatched junction nucleotides: 9. Germline V gives CDR1 SEHNR, CDR2 FQNEAQ (reference sequence). CDR3 region: CASSPQGQGPNQPQHF. CDR3 bases: TGTGCCAGCAGCCCACAGGGACAGGGACCTAATCAGCCCCAGCATTTT.

V and J are TRBV6-1 and TRBJ1-6; the D is unclear. V gave up 2 bases and J gave up 10 bases, with 15 bases separating them. This CDR3 is built from 15 residues. Germline V gene lookup returns CDR1 MNHNS and CDR2 SASEGT. The CDR3 DNA sequence: TGTGCCAGCAGTGAATCTCTGGGGTTTGGCTCACCCCTCCACTTT. Translated, it gives CASSESLGFGSPLHF.

The V gene is TRBV6-2 or TRBV6-3, the J gene TRBJ1-4; 7 nucleotides line up with TRBD1. CDR1 is MNHEY, CDR2 SVGEGT, per germline. V shed 4 bases and J 8 bases; nucleotides not matched to a gene: 10. The CDR3 length is 15 residues. The CDR3 protein is CASSSHRGLGEKLFF. The CDR3 DNA sequence: TGTGCCAGCAGTTCGCACAGGGGACTGGGGGAAAAACTGTTTTTT.

This chain links TRBV19 with TRBJ2-5; 13 nucleotides agree with TRBD2. Unmatched junction bases numbered 6, after V lost 6 bases and J lost 2 bases. The CDR3 sequence is 16 residues long. CDR1 and CDR2 (germline): LNHDA, SQIVND (reference sequence). The CDR3 region is CASRKRLAGGQETQYF. In nucleotides, the CDR3 is TGTGCCAGTAGGAAAAGACTAGCGGGGGGACAAGAGACCCAGTACTTC. Full variable domain (remainder filled in from reference TRBV19 and TRBJ2-5): DGGITQSPKYLFRKEGQNVTLSCEQNLNHDAMYWYRQDPGQGLRLIYYSQIVNDFQKGDIAEGYSVSREKKESFPLTVTSAQKNPTAFYLCASRKRLAGGQETQYFGPGTRLLVL.

The chain is built from TRBV7-8 and TRBJ1-1; D unresolved. Germline V gene lookup returns CDR1 SGHVS and CDR2 FQNEAQ. This CDR3 spans 15 amino acids. V was shortened by 1 base and J by 6 bases, with 15 bases between the two germline ends. The CDR3, as DNA: TGTGCCAGCAGCTTAGGTAACAGCATATCGGCTGAAGCTTTCTTT. Its protein is CASSLGNSISAEAFF.

This chain uses TRBV6-5 with TRBJ1-6, with 7 positions matching TRBD1. The CDR3 totals 14 residues. V lost 6 bases, J lost 7 bases, and 6 bases stayed unmatched. Germline loops: CDR1 MNHEY, CDR2 SVGAGI. CDR3 loop: CASRGGTENSPLHF. CDR3 nucleotide sequence: TGTGCCAGCAGAGGGGGGACAGAGAATTCACCCCTCCACTTT.

This rearrangement joins TRBV11-3 to TRBJ1-2, with D maybe TRBD1 (6 bases). In germline, CDR1 is SGHNT, CDR2 YENEEA. The CDR3 covers 15 residues. The V end lost 5 bases, the J end lost 2 bases, and 15 bases lay between the germline ends. The CDR3 DNA follows: TGTGCCAGCAGCCTCCGGGACACTGAAAACTATGGCTACACCTTC. Its translation is CASSLRDTENYGYTF.

The chain has TRBV6-5 and TRBJ1-3; D possibly corresponds to TRBD1 (6 bases). The CDR3 contains 13 residues. Germline V gives CDR1 MNHEY, CDR2 SVGAGI. With 5 bases removed from V and 4 bases from J, the gap between germline ends came to 9 bases. For the CDR3, the DNA is TGTGCCAGCAGTAGGACAGCCGGAAACACCATATATTTT. Its protein is CASSRTAGNTIYF.

This chain connects TRBV18 to TRBJ2-3; no reliable D call. Trimming took off 6 bases at V and 2 bases at J, with 9 bases between the two ends. The CDR3 runs to 13 residues. Germline values: CDR1 KGHSH, CDR2 LQKENI. CDR3 nucleotide sequence: TGTGCCAGCTCTCTGGTCGTCACAGATACGCAGTATTTT. Amino acid sequence: CASSLVVTDTQYF.

J is TRBJ2-3 and V is TRBV3-1 (or the pseudogene TRBV3-2); D is perhaps TRBD1 (6 bases). In germline, CDR1 is LGHDT, CDR2 YNNKEL (reference sequence). The CDR3 extends over 15 amino acids. The ends were cut back, 0 bases at V and 1 base at J, with 8 bases in the middle. CDR3 residues: CASSQDGQRTDTQYF. The CDR3, as DNA: TGTGCCAGCAGCCAAGATGGACAGCGCACAGATACGCAGTATTTT.

The chain combines TRBV25-1 with TRBJ1-1; 9 bases are shared with TRBD1. V shed 0 bases and J 4 bases; nucleotides not matched to a gene: 3. In germline, CDR1 is MGHDK, CDR2 SYGVNS. The CDR3 has 15 amino acids. Written as DNA, the CDR3 is TGTGCCAGCAGTGAATACACAGGGGGCGGCACTGAAGCTTTCTTT. Its translation: CASSEYTGGGTEAFF.

The chain joins TRBV4-3 to TRBJ1-6; D remains unclear. Trimming took 1 base from V and 7 from J, leaving 11 bases between them. Germline CDR1 LGHNA, CDR2 YSLEER. This CDR3 has 15 residues. In DNA form, the CDR3 reads TGCGCCAGCAGCCAAGGGGTGGCAGCCAATTCACCCCTCCACTTT. Its protein is CASSQGVAANSPLHF.

This chain uses TRBV30 with TRBJ1-3; D remains ambiguous. Per germline, CDR1 GTSNPN and CDR2 SVGIG (reference sequence). Trimming stripped 1 base from V and 0 bases from J, with 7 bases between. The CDR3 consists of 14 residues. CDR3 in amino acids: CAWSGTFSGNTIYF. Here the CDR3 DNA reads TGTGCCTGGAGTGGGACCTTCTCTGGAAACACCATATATTTT.

The chain links TRBV6-1 to TRBJ1-6; 7 bases fit TRBD1. V gave up 2 bases and J gave up 9 bases; unmatched junction bases: 10. This CDR3 is 16 amino acids long. Germline CDR1 MNHNS, CDR2 SASEGT. CDR3 in amino acids: CASSEPGQLPLSPLHF. The CDR3 DNA is TGTGCCAGCAGTGAACCGGGACAGTTACCACTTTCACCCCTCCACTTT.

The chain recombines TRBV5-1 with TRBJ2-7; tentatively, D is TRBD1 (5 bases). CDR3 size: 13 residues. Germline V CDR1 and CDR2: SGHRS, YFSETQ. The ends were cut back, 1 base at V and 5 bases at J, with 10 bases in the middle. CDR3 residues: CASSLYRRDEQYF. The CDR3 DNA is TGCGCCAGCAGCTTGTACAGGCGAGACGAGCAGTACTTC.

The rearrangement uses TRBV5-1 and TRBJ1-4; the match to TRBD1 covers 10 bases. Germline lookup yields CDR1 SGHRS and CDR2 YFSETQ. This CDR3 is built from 15 residues. The V gene end was trimmed by 4 bases and the J gene end by 8 bases; junction bases not matched to a gene: 8. In nucleotides, the CDR3 is TGCGCCAGCAGCCTTTCCGGGACAGGGGACGAAAAACTGTTTTTT. Translating it yields CASSLSGTGDEKLFF. The full variable domain, in which reference TRBV5-1 and TRBJ1-4 provide the parts outside the CDR3, is KAGVTQTPRYLIKTRGQQVTLSCSPISGHRSVSWYQQTPGQGLQFLFEYFSETQRNKGNFPGRFSGRQFSNSRSEMNVSTLELGDSALYLCASSLSGTGDEKLFFGSGTQLSVL.

As regards this clone: Additional DNA sequences in this sample encode the identical CDR3. This chain joins TRBV30 and TRBJ1-1, with D unresolved. The germline V gene has CDR1 GTSNPN and CDR2 SVGIG (reference sequence). CDR3 length: 13 residues. V dropped 0 bases and J dropped 1 base, with 6 bases sitting between them. The CDR3: CAWSVRQNTEAFF. The CDR3 nucleotides read TGTGCCTGGAGTGTAAGGCAGAACACTGAAGCTTTCTTT. Full variable domain (outside the CDR3, taken from reference TRBV30 and TRBJ1-1): SQTIHQWPATLVQPVGSPLSLECTVEGTSNPNLYWYRQAAGRGLQLLFYSVGIGQISSEVPQNLSASRPQDRQFILSSKKLLLSDSGFYLCAWSVRQNTEAFFGQGTRLTVV.